What follows are 31 T cell receptor beta chains derived from one specimen sequenced in a study of blood T cell repertoires in COVID-19 (dated by TCRdb to about 2020). Library preparation used the immunoSEQ multiplex PCR assay. The source is immuneACCESS, and TCRdb retained only in-frame sequences with V and J called. Part of the clones is not carried over; for the studies checked, unresolved V genes explain less than half of this, and the remainder is unexplained. Within this sample are approximately 150,000 clones, with about 79% of them counted one time only. About 16% of the sample is taken by the ten largest. The specimen was PBMCs or T cells enriched from blood (not recorded which). The receptors derive from a man between 50 and 59 years old who had recovered from COVID-19.

The chain carries TRBV5-4 and TRBJ2-1, with TRBD1 identical over 7 bases. The V gene's germline CDR1 is SGHNT and CDR2 YYREEE (reference sequence). The junction had 9 bases not matched to a gene; V was cut back by 4 bases and J by 5 bases. The CDR3 is 15 residues long. CDR3 residues: CASSLPGGLDNEQFF. The CDR3 region has the DNA TGTGCCAGCAGCCTGCCAGGGGGTCTGGACAATGAGCAGTTCTTC.

The chain uses TRBV5-1 and TRBJ1-1; perhaps TRBD1 as D (5 bases). Deletions cut 4 bases from V and 1 base from J, with 8 bases between. Germline CDR1 is SGHRS and CDR2 is YFSETQ. CDR3 length: 13 amino acids. CDR3 loop: CASSAGQNTEAFF. The CDR3 DNA follows: TGCGCCAGCAGCGCCGGACAGAACACTGAAGCTTTCTTT.

The V gene is TRBV3-1 (or the pseudogene TRBV3-2), the J gene TRBJ2-6, with 14 bases fitting TRBD2. The CDR3 spans 19 residues. Germline trimming cut 4 bases from V and 3 bases from J; bases unmatched to any gene: 8. Germline CDR1 and CDR2: LGHDT and YNNKEL (reference sequence). CDR3 in amino acids: CASSPRSGLAGDGANVLTF. DNA of the CDR3: TGTGCCAGCAGCCCAAGATCGGGACTAGCGGGGGATGGGGCCAACGTCCTGACTTTC.

The CDR3 protein is CAWRSPGLNNEQFF. The CDR3 DNA reads as TGTGCCTGGAGGAGCCCGGGACTCAACAATGAGCAGTTCTTC. The chain links TRBV30 to TRBJ2-1; perhaps TRBD2 as D (6 bases). Germline V CDR1 and CDR2: GTSNPN, SVGIG (reference sequence). The CDR3 is 14 residues long. Deletions cut 3 bases from V and 5 bases from J, with 14 bases between.

CDR3 in DNA: TGTGCCAGCAGTATAACAGGGGTGAACACTGAAGCTTTCTTT. This gives the protein CASSITGVNTEAFF. The V and J genes are TRBV2 and TRBJ1-1, with 7 bases matching TRBD1. V lost 5 bases to trimming and J lost 0 bases; unmatched junction nucleotides: 3. The CDR3 contains 14 residues. The germline CDR1 and CDR2 sequences are SNHLY and FYNNEI.

The chain recombines TRBV7-2 with TRBJ1-2; 11 bases fit TRBD1. The CDR3 is 17 residues long. V trimming: 5 bases; J trimming: 7 bases; junction bases outside the gene matches: 15. CDR1 is SGHTA and CDR2 is FQGNSA in the germline V gene. CDR3 region: CASSPQRTGGRLGGYTF. The DNA for the CDR3 is TGTGCCAGCAGCCCACAACGGACAGGGGGCCGGTTGGGTGGCTACACCTTC. The full variable domain, rest sourced from reference TRBV7-2 and TRBJ1-2, is GAGVSQSPSNKVTEKGKDVELRCDPISGHTALYWYRQSLGQGLEFLIYFQGNSAPDKSGLPSDRFSAERTGGSVSTLTIQRTQQEDSAVYLCASSPQRTGGRLGGYTFGSGTRLTVV.

The chain combines TRBV6-6 with TRBJ1-3, with D perhaps matching TRBD1 (6 bases). Trimming cost V 5 bases and J 4 bases, with 15 bases left between them. Per germline, CDR1 MNHNY and CDR2 SVGAGI (reference sequence). CDR3 length: 15 amino acids. CDR3 residues: CASSQQGTIGNTIYF. DNA of the CDR3: TGTGCCAGCAGTCAACAAGGGACAATAGGAAACACCATATATTTT.

The V gene is TRBV18, the J gene TRBJ1-3; TRBD1 aligns across 7 bases. V lost 3 bases and J lost 4; bases outside the gene matches: 6. The CDR3 has 15 amino acids. Germline V gene sequence: CDR1 KGHSH, CDR2 LQKENI. The CDR3 sequence is CASSPVDRVGNTIYF. CDR3 bases: TGTGCCAGCTCACCGGTCGACAGGGTGGGAAACACCATATATTTT.

The CDR3, as DNA: TGTGCCAGTCTGAGTTTGCCGGGACTAGAGTCCAATGAGCAGTTCTTC. This codes for CASLSLPGLESNEQFF. J is TRBJ2-1 and V is TRBV11-2, with 8 bases that match TRBD2. Germline V lookup: CDR1 SGHAT, CDR2 FQNNGV. This CDR3 has 16 residues. The junction had 16 bases not matched to a gene; V was cut back by 9 bases and J by 6 bases.

The chain carries TRBV19 and TRBJ1-1; D ambiguous. The CDR3 runs 14 residues. V was cut by 3 bases and J by 4 bases, with 12 bases left in between. CDR1 is LNHDA and CDR2 is SQIVND in the germline V gene (reference sequence). This CDR3 is CASSMGVFVTEAFF. The DNA for the CDR3 is TGTGCCAGTAGTATGGGAGTGTTCGTCACTGAAGCTTTCTTT.

V is TRBV29-1 and J is TRBJ2-7; unclear D gene. Trimming cost V 7 bases and J 1 base, with 14 bases left between them. The CDR3 is made up of 13 amino acids. Germline CDR1 and CDR2: SQVTM and ANQGSEA. In DNA, the CDR3 is TGCAGCGGAGTTGACATGGTTTCCTACGAGCAGTACTTC. This translates into CSGVDMVSYEQYF.

The V gene is TRBV19, the J gene TRBJ2-1; D is perhaps TRBD1 (5 bases). V lost 5 bases and J lost 3, with 17 bases in between. The CDR3 is 16 residues long. Germline loops: CDR1 LNHDA, CDR2 SQIVND (reference sequence). CDR3 residues: CASSPKDRGFYNEQFF. The DNA of the CDR3 is TGTGCCAGTAGTCCAAAAGACAGAGGCTTCTACAATGAGCAGTTCTTC.

To note about this clone: Other nucleotide sequences in the sample specify the same CDR3. V and J are TRBV15 and TRBJ2-7; perhaps TRBD2 as D (7 bases). The germline V and J ends were trimmed by 0 bases and 7 bases, with 13 bases remaining between them. The CDR3 spans 14 residues. Germline V gives CDR1 LNHNV, CDR2 YYDKDF (reference sequence). The CDR3, as DNA: TGTGCCACCAGCAGAGAGGGGGGGGCGCGGGAGCAGTACTTC. Its protein is CATSREGGAREQYF. Looking up the rest from reference TRBV15 and TRBJ2-7 gives the full variable domain: DAMVIQNPRYQVTQFGKPVTLSCSQTLNHNVMYWYQQKSSQAPKLLFHYYDKDFNNEADTPDNFQSRRPNTSFCFLDIRSPGLGDTAMYLCATSREGGAREQYFGPGTRLTVT.

This clone was detected only a few times. The chain uses TRBV18 and TRBJ2-4; 8 nucleotides agree with TRBD1. This CDR3 spans 19 amino acids. Germline lookup yields CDR1 KGHSH and CDR2 LQKENI. The trim removed 0 bases at V and 1 base at J, leaving 11 bases unmatched. In DNA form, the CDR3 reads TGTGCCAGCTCACCACCCGGGACAGGCGTGTTAGCTGCCAAAAACATTCAGTACTTC. Translating it yields CASSPPGTGVLAAKNIQYF.

This rearrangement joins TRBV6-5 to TRBJ1-2; perhaps TRBD1 as D (5 bases). V lost 7 bases, J lost 7 bases, and 19 bases lay in between. Germline CDR1 is MNHEY and CDR2 is SVGAGI. This CDR3 is built from 14 residues. The DNA of the CDR3 is TGTGCCAGCACCACAGACCAGGGCTCCGGTGGCTACACCTTC. This sequence encodes CASTTDQGSGGYTF.

This chain uses TRBV27 with TRBJ1-1, with D unclear. The germline V and J ends were trimmed by 5 bases and 4 bases, with 11 bases remaining between them. CDR3 size: 13 residues. Germline assignment: CDR1 MNHEY and CDR2 SMNVEV (reference sequence). As DNA, the CDR3 is TGTGCCAGCAGTCTCGGGAGACTCACTGAAGCTTTCTTT. This gives the protein CASSLGRLTEAFF.

The chain couples TRBV18 to TRBJ1-1; D uncertain. The ends were cut back, 1 base at V and 1 base at J, with 13 bases in the middle. CDR3 length: 16 amino acids. Germline values: CDR1 KGHSH, CDR2 LQKENI. The CDR3 DNA sequence: TGTGCCAGCTCACCACAGGGAGAGTACCGGAACACTGAAGCTTTCTTT. Its translation is CASSPQGEYRNTEAFF.

This chain links TRBV4-1 with TRBJ2-3; D perhaps matches TRBD2 (7 bases). This CDR3 has 18 amino acids. V was cut by 4 bases and J by 3 bases, with 23 bases left in between. Germline V gives CDR1 MGHRA, CDR2 YSYEKL. CDR3 sequence: CASSPPIVRGGGTDTQYF. The CDR3 region has the DNA TGCGCCAGCAGCCCCCCGATTGTACGCGGGGGCGGGACAGATACGCAGTATTTT.

V usage is TRBV10-3 and J usage is TRBJ1-2; TRBD1 matches 11 bases. The V gene's germline CDR1 is ENHRY and CDR2 SYGVKD. The V gene end was trimmed by 11 bases and the J gene end by 8 bases; junction bases not matched to a gene: 16. CDR3 length: 15 residues. The CDR3 is CASSLRGDRGYGYTF. CDR3 DNA: TGTGCCTCAAGCCTGAGGGGGGACAGGGGGTACGGCTACACCTTC.

The chain is built from TRBV5-6 and TRBJ1-5; 7 bases align to TRBD1. This CDR3 is 15 amino acids long. Germline CDR1 and CDR2: SGHDT and YYEEEE. After removal of 2 bases from V and 6 bases from J, the junction contained 8 bases not matched to a gene. The CDR3 here is CASSFWQGVGQPQHF. DNA for the CDR3: TGTGCCAGCAGCTTCTGGCAGGGGGTGGGTCAGCCCCAGCATTTT.

The genes are TRBV19 and TRBJ1-1, with 9 bases aligning to TRBD1. V dropped 4 bases and J dropped 1; count of bases not matched to a gene: 1. The CDR3 contains 14 residues. Looked up from germline, CDR1 is LNHDA and CDR2 is SQIVND (reference sequence). The CDR3: CASSRTGENTEAFF. DNA for the CDR3: TGTGCCAGTAGTAGGACAGGGGAGAACACTGAAGCTTTCTTT.

This chain connects TRBV29-1 to TRBJ2-7, with a weak D call TRBD2 (7 bases). The V end was cut by 7 bases, the J end by 1 base, with 14 bases between. CDR1 and CDR2 from the germline V gene are SQVTM and ANQGSEA. The CDR3 consists of 13 residues. The CDR3 spells CSAGAGASYEQYF. The CDR3 coding sequence is TGCAGCGCTGGGGCGGGGGCATCCTACGAGCAGTACTTC.

This chain links TRBV30 with TRBJ2-5, with a weak D call TRBD1 (6 bases). Germline V gene data show CDR1 as GTSNPN and CDR2 as SVGIG (reference sequence). The germline V and J ends were trimmed by 7 bases and 7 bases, with 22 bases remaining between them. The CDR3 is 14 residues long. This chain's CDR3 is CASRGAGAFGTQYF. DNA for the CDR3: TGTGCCTCCCGAGGGGCAGGGGCTTTCGGGACCCAGTACTTC.

This chain links TRBV19 with TRBJ2-7, with 8 bases aligning to TRBD1. This CDR3 region has 16 residues. V lost 3 bases, J lost 1 base, and 8 bases stayed unmatched. Looked up from germline, CDR1 is LNHDA and CDR2 is SQIVND (reference sequence). The CDR3 DNA sequence: TGTGCCAGTAGTATCGGGGCAGGGGGCAGTTCCTACGAGCAGTACTTC. The encoded protein is CASSIGAGGSSYEQYF.

This chain joins TRBV10-2 and TRBJ2-3, with D maybe TRBD2 (5 bases). The CDR3 covers 13 residues. CDR1 and CDR2 from the germline V gene are WSHSY and SAAADI. The V end lost 7 bases, the J end lost 1 base, and 9 bases lay between the germline ends. CDR3 sequence reads: CASMNGGTDTQYF. The CDR3 DNA is TGCGCCAGCATGAACGGGGGCACAGATACGCAGTATTTT.

The J gene is TRBJ2-5, the V gene TRBV3-1 (or the pseudogene TRBV3-2), with TRBD1 identical over 10 bases. The CDR3 is 16 residues long. Germline V gene data show CDR1 as LGHDT and CDR2 as YNNKEL (reference sequence). V lost 2 bases and J lost 3; bases outside the gene matches: 6. Written as DNA, the CDR3 is TGTGCCAGCAGCCAACCGAGGGGACAGGGGAAAGAGACCCAGTACTTC. This codes for CASSQPRGQGKETQYF.

The rearrangement joins TRBV21-1 to TRBJ2-5; TRBD1, the D gene given by the table, was not confirmed from the DNA. TRBV21-1 is a documented pseudogene. The CDR3 contains 15 residues. The CDR3 coding sequence is TGTGCCAGCAGCAAAGAGTCAGGGGGACAAGAGACCCAGTACTTC. Protein sequence: CASSKESGGQETQYF.

The V call is TRBV11-3, the J call TRBJ2-5; D perhaps matches TRBD2 (6 bases). Trimming removed 4 bases at V and 5 bases at J, with 20 bases between. In germline, CDR1 is SGHNT, CDR2 YENEEA. CDR3 length: 16 residues. CDR3: CASSSRRGIRTETQYF. CDR3 DNA sequence: TGTGCCAGCAGCTCGAGGCGGGGAATAAGAACCGAGACCCAGTACTTC.

The chain uses TRBV29-1 and TRBJ1-5; D is perhaps TRBD1 (5 bases). This CDR3 has 13 amino acids. Trimming shortened V by 7 bases and J by 7 bases, and 17 bases separated the two germline ends. CDR1 is SQVTM, CDR2 ANQGSEA, per germline. Here the CDR3 DNA reads TGCAGCGCGGGGGGACTCCAAGGGCAGCCCCAGCATTTT. Protein product: CSAGGLQGQPQHF.

The genes are TRBV5-1 and TRBJ1-1; D perhaps matches TRBD1 (6 bases). The germline gives CDR1 SGHRS, CDR2 YFSETQ. The germline V and J ends were trimmed by 7 bases and 3 bases, with 13 bases remaining between them. The CDR3 runs to 13 residues. The CDR3: CASGGQSYTEAFF. CDR3 DNA: TGCGCCAGCGGCGGACAGTCTTACACTGAAGCTTTCTTT.

J is TRBJ1-4 and V is TRBV4-1; TRBD1 might be the D (5 bases). Per the germline V gene, CDR1 is MGHRA and CDR2 is YSYEKL. Trimming stripped 0 bases from V and 9 bases from J, with 11 bases between. The CDR3 spans 14 residues. The CDR3 loop is CASSQDWGDKKLFF. For the CDR3, the DNA is TGCGCCAGCAGCCAAGATTGGGGGGATAAAAAACTGTTTTTT.